The present T cell receptor (beta chain) was sequenced within a study of monozygotic twins with inflammatory bowel disease. General study points: Those with IBD had lower TCRbeta diversity (inverse Simpson) than their healthy co-twins did.

Template-switch reactions added UMIs with a 6-nucleotide sample barcode. For both chains, the TCRalpha and TCRbeta cDNA went through two nested PCRs of around 15 and 10 cycles. TCRdb re-called the 5' RACE reads and shows each CDR3 protein once, DNA omitted. This sample's table has around 400,000 distinct CDR3 sequences. Points on this clonotype: No antigen is known for it.

Each donor had more than 2 ml of blood drawn. CDR1 is MNHEY and CDR2 is SVGAGI in the germline V gene. CDR3 length: 12 amino acids. Sequencing was performed on blood. The V gene is TRBV6-5, the J gene TRBJ2-5; TCRdb gives TRBD1 as the D gene, but with no DNA this cannot be confirmed. This sequence originates from a human donor with ulcerative colitis or Crohn's disease, or a healthy co-twin of an affected twin (not recorded which). CDR3 loop: CASRTGVKTQYF.